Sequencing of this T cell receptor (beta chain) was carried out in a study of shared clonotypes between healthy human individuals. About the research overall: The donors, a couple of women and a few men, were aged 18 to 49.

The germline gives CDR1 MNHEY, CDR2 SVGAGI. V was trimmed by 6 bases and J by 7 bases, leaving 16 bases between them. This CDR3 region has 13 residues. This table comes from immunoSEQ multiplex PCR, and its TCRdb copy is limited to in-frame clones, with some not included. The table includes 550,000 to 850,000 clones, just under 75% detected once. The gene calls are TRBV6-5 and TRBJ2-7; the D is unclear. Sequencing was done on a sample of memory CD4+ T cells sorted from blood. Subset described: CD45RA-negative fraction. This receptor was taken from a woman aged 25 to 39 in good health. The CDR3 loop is CASSRDRQVEQYF. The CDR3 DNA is TGTGCCAGCAGCCGCGACCGGCAGGTTGAGCAGTACTTC.